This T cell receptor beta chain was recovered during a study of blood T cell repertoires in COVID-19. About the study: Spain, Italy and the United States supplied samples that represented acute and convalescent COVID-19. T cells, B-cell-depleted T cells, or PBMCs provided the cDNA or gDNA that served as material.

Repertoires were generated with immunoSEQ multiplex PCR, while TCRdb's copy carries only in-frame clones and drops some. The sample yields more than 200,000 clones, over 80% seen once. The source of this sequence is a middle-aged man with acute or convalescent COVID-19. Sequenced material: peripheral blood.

In DNA form, the CDR3 reads TGCGCCAGCAGCACTAGCGGGAGTGGCCGCTACGAGCAGTACTTC. Translated, it gives CASSTSGSGRYEQYF. The rearrangement joins TRBV5-1 to TRBJ2-7; 11 bases fit TRBD2. J was trimmed by 3 bases and V by 4 bases; bases with no gene match: 6. CDR3 size: 15 residues. The germline gives CDR1 SGHRS, CDR2 YFSETQ.